This T cell receptor (beta chain) stems from a study of T-cell memory formation after mild COVID-19. Turning to the study itself: Most TCR clusters belonged to a single donor.

Germline CDR1 reads SGHRS; CDR2 reads YFSETQ. With V trimmed by 4 bases and J by 3 bases, 3 bases remained unmatched. The CDR3 has 14 amino acids. Whole-study results and caveats: Among contracting clones, CD4+ were mainly CM/EM and CD8+ enriched in EMRA. The second-wave clones peaking on day 37 were not confirmed as SARS-CoV-2-specific. That cross-reactive memory joined was suggested by some responding clones appearing in pre-infection memory.

TCRdb analysed the 5' RACE reads with MiXCR anew, one entry per CDR3 protein. The sample yields around 300,000 distinct CDR3 sequences, roughly 17% seen once. As regards this clonotype: The antigen is not known.

The source is a young man who had mild COVID-19 (a few samples of this study predate the infection). Cell type and time point are not known. The sequencing input was PBMCs or a T cell subset sorted from them (not recorded which). This chain connects TRBV5-1 to TRBJ1-4; 7 bases align to TRBD1. The CDR3 nucleotides read TGCGCCAGCAGCGGACAGGCATCTAATGAAAAACTGTTTTTT. It yields the protein CASSGQASNEKLFF.